One sample yielded the 2 T cell receptor beta chains listed below, sequenced in a study of blood T cell repertoires in COVID-19. Some clones are missing from TCRdb's copy, which holds only in-frame ones; the method was immunoSEQ multiplex PCR. The repertoire includes almost 250,000 clones, about 82% of them detected once, and 5% to 6% sits in the top ten. The sequencing input was peripheral blood. These receptors were collected from a woman aged 80 or over with COVID-19, enrolled during active disease.

This chain links TRBV7-2 with TRBJ1-2; 8 nucleotides match TRBD1. This CDR3 comprises 15 residues. Unmatched junction bases numbered 6, after V lost 2 bases and J lost 4 bases. Per the germline V gene, CDR1 is SGHTA and CDR2 is FQGNSA. The CDR3 bases are TGTGCCAGCAGCTTACGGACAGGGAGCCTCTATGGCTACACCTTC. Translation gives CASSLRTGSLYGYTF.

The V gene is TRBV11-2, the J gene TRBJ2-3; 12 bases fit TRBD2. Germline-derived CDR1 and CDR2 are SGHAT and FQNNGV. The CDR3 extends over 18 amino acids. The J segment lost 0 bases and the V segment lost 3 bases, leaving 7 bases of the junction unmatched. CDR3 amino acids: CASSFRLAGDFSTDTQYF. The CDR3 DNA is TGTGCCAGCAGCTTTCGACTAGCGGGAGATTTTAGCACAGATACGCAGTATTTT.